The 23 T cell receptor beta chains below come from one sample, sequenced in a study of blood T cells in healthy people across ages. A second PCR of about 6 to 12 cycles used a sample-barcoded 5' primer and a J-beta primer mix. Using its own MiXCR run on the 5' RACE reads, TCRdb lists one record per CDR3 protein. The sample includes around 520,000 distinct CDR3 sequences, about 28% of them seen just once. The same data also went into a second study, on T cells of mothers and their children.

The sequencing sample was made of blood. All receptors derive from a boy younger than 10 in good health.

The rearrangement links TRBV6-5 to TRBJ1-1, with a weak D call TRBD1 (5 bases). This CDR3 is 14 amino acids long. V lost 0 bases to trimming and J lost 4 bases, with 9 bases between them. The V gene's germline CDR1 is MNHEY and CDR2 SVGAGI. The CDR3 spells CASSYSEGPTEAFF. The CDR3 DNA is TGTGCCAGCAGTTACTCGGAGGGACCCACTGAAGCTTTCTTT.

The chain has TRBV6-6 and TRBJ2-5; D uncertain. Trimming pared 2 bases from V and 8 bases from J, leaving 9 bases between. From germline, CDR1 is MNHNY and CDR2 SVGAGI (reference sequence). The CDR3 has 12 residues. This CDR3 reads CASSYGEKTQYF. The CDR3 bases are TGTGCCAGCAGTTACGGGGAAAAAACCCAGTACTTC.

This clonotype was counted a few times. The chain uses TRBV6-9 and TRBJ1-1, with a possible D match to TRBD1 (6 bases). CDR1 is MNHGY, CDR2 SVAAGI, per germline. The CDR3 is 13 residues long. Trimming pared 6 bases from V and 3 bases from J, leaving 11 bases between. This CDR3 reads CASRLGGHTEAFF. The CDR3 coding sequence is TGTGCCAGCAGACTTGGGGGGCACACTGAAGCTTTCTTT.

V gene TRBV20-1 combines with J gene TRBJ2-2, with TRBD1 matching 8 bases. The CDR3 runs to 15 residues. V shed 5 bases and J 6 bases; nucleotides not matched to a gene: 11. Germline CDR1 is DFQATT and CDR2 is SNEGSKA (reference sequence). CDR3 bases: TGCAGTGCTTCCTCCGGGACAGGATCTGCCGGGGAGCTGTTTTTT. Residues: CSASSGTGSAGELFF.

This clonotype showed up many times. This sequence joins TRBV4-3 and TRBJ2-5, with 12 bases fitting TRBD2. Trimming at V came to 4 bases and at J to 5 bases, leaving 5 bases not matched to a gene. The length of the CDR3 is 15 residues. Looked up from germline, CDR1 is LGHNA and CDR2 is YSLEER. CDR3 residues: CASSPRLAGAETQYF. The DNA of the CDR3 is TGCGCCAGCAGCCCCAGACTAGCGGGAGCTGAGACCCAGTACTTC.

This clonotype was counted between two and nine times. The CDR3 bases are TGTGCCAGCACCCTAGGATTGCAAGAGACCCAGTACTTC. Translating gives CASTLGLQETQYF. The chain carries TRBV12-3 or TRBV12-4 and TRBJ2-5; D remains ambiguous. Trimming left V 7 bases short and J 2 bases short, with 11 bases between. The CDR3 loop spans 13 amino acids.

The chain employs TRBV11-2 and TRBJ2-4, with 7 bases aligning to TRBD1. This CDR3 has 16 residues. Looked up from germline, CDR1 is SGHAT and CDR2 is FQNNGV. With V trimmed by 7 bases and J by 0 bases, 9 bases remained unmatched. The DNA for the CDR3 is TGTGCCAGCACCCTCCGGACAGGTATAGCCAAAAACATTCAGTACTTC. Translated: CASTLRTGIAKNIQYF.

This clonotype has a handful of counts. The CDR3 reads CASSLVEGPHEQYF. The CDR3 region has the DNA TGTGCCAGCAGCTTAGTCGAGGGCCCCCACGAGCAGTACTTC. The gene calls are TRBV7-6 and TRBJ2-7; D may be TRBD2 (5 bases). The CDR3 is 14 residues long. Trimming pared 1 base from V and 5 bases from J, leaving 12 bases between. CDR1 is SGHVS and CDR2 is FNYEAQ in the germline V gene.

In this sample, this clonotype turned up a few times. The chain recombines TRBV10-3 with TRBJ2-5; no reliable D call. V lost 6 bases and J 1 base, leaving 9 bases between the germline ends. Germline lookup yields CDR1 ENHRY and CDR2 SYGVKD. The CDR3 sequence is 13 residues long. CDR3 residues: CAISPAGQETQYF. The DNA of the CDR3 is TGTGCCATCAGCCCCGCCGGCCAAGAGACCCAGTACTTC.

This clonotype was recorded many times. The chain has TRBV2 and TRBJ2-1; TRBD2 aligns across 16 bases. Germline-derived CDR1 and CDR2 are SNHLY and FYNNEI. Losses at the gene ends were 7 bases for V and 10 bases for J; bases not matched to a gene: 13. The CDR3 runs 17 residues. The CDR3 spells CASNPQLGLAGGREQFF. The CDR3 DNA reads as TGTGCCAGCAACCCCCAACTGGGACTAGCGGGAGGGCGAGAGCAGTTCTTC.

The chain carries TRBV29-1 and TRBJ1-1; weak D call: TRBD1 (6 bases). V dropped 6 bases and J dropped 1 base, with 9 bases sitting between them. This CDR3 region has 12 residues. In germline, CDR1 is SQVTM, CDR2 ANQGSEA. CDR3 in DNA: TGCAGCGTAACGACAGGGAACACTGAAGCTTTCTTT. This translates into CSVTTGNTEAFF.

The genes are TRBV5-1 and TRBJ2-5; D gene uncertain. Germline V gives CDR1 SGHRS, CDR2 YFSETQ. The CDR3 is 15 amino acids. The V end lost 3 bases, the J end lost 5 bases, and 17 bases lay between the germline ends. The CDR3 DNA reads as TGCGCCAGCAGCTCCGGGCCCAGCCGTGCGGAGACCCAGTACTTC. This codes for CASSSGPSRAETQYF.

As to this clonotype: Being one base from a much bigger clone, this may be a read error. V and J are TRBV6-2 or TRBV6-3 and TRBJ1-1, with D maybe TRBD1 (5 bases). Trimming removed 4 bases from V and 5 bases from J, with 17 bases in between. There are 15 residues in the CDR3. Germline-derived CDR1 and CDR2 are MNHEY and SVGEGT. In DNA, the CDR3 is TGTGCCAGCAGTTGGACAAGGGGCGGTAGGACTGAAGCTTTCTTT. The encoded protein is CASSWTRGGRTEAFF.

This clonotype has at least ten counts. The CDR3, as DNA: TGCAGTGCTAGAGGGACAGGGGACACTGAAGCTTTCTTT. Translated, it gives CSARGTGDTEAFF. The chain is built from TRBV20-1 and TRBJ1-1; 9 positions match TRBD1. The CDR3 runs 13 residues. Germline assignment: CDR1 DFQATT and CDR2 SNEGSKA (reference sequence). Unmatched junction bases numbered 0, after V lost 1 base and J lost 3 bases.

The J gene is TRBJ2-6, the V gene TRBV10-3; a possible D gene is TRBD1 (6 bases). The V end was cut by 6 bases, the J end by 0 bases, with 9 bases between. This CDR3 spans 15 amino acids. Germline CDR1 is ENHRY and CDR2 is SYGVKD. CDR3 residues: CAISGQPSGANVLTF. In DNA, the CDR3 is TGTGCCATCAGCGGACAGCCCTCTGGGGCCAACGTCCTGACTTTC.

The CDR3 loop reads CASSLAEIAGYVGFAQYF. As DNA, the CDR3 is TGCGCCAGCAGCTTGGCCGAAATAGCGGGTTACGTGGGTTTCGCGCAGTATTTT. The chain employs TRBV5-1 and TRBJ2-3; TRBD2 matches at 7 bases. CDR1 is SGHRS, CDR2 YFSETQ, per germline. Trimming at V came to 0 bases and at J to 10 bases, leaving 20 bases not matched to a gene. There are 18 residues in the CDR3.

This chain joins TRBV3-1 and TRBJ1-4, with 7 bases identical to TRBD1. The CDR3 is 15 amino acids. Trimming removed 4 bases from V and 5 bases from J; junction bases left unmatched: 7. CDR1 and CDR2 (germline): LGHDT, YNNKEL (reference sequence). CDR3 amino acids: CASSRGGQRNEKLFF. CDR3 nucleotide sequence: TGTGCCAGCAGCCGAGGGGGACAGCGCAATGAAAAACTGTTTTTT.

In this sample, this clonotype turned up a few times. This chain uses TRBV2 with TRBJ2-7; D possibly corresponds to TRBD2 (9 bases). CDR1 is SNHLY, CDR2 FYNNEI, per germline. The CDR3 extends over 16 amino acids. The V end was cut by 0 bases, the J end by 4 bases, with 16 bases between. The CDR3 spells CASSEASGRTGYEQYF. CDR3 bases: TGTGCCAGCAGTGAAGCGAGCGGGAGGACAGGGTACGAGCAGTACTTC.

The sample holds a few counts of this clonotype. The genes are TRBV29-1 and TRBJ1-1; D is possibly TRBD1 (6 bases). Looked up from germline, CDR1 is SQVTM and CDR2 is ANQGSEA. The CDR3 sequence is 14 residues long. Trimming left V 7 bases short and J 5 bases short, with 20 bases between. This CDR3 is CSADPGQSRTEAFF. DNA for the CDR3: TGCAGCGCGGACCCGGGACAATCACGGACTGAAGCTTTCTTT. The variable domain in full, with the rest retrieved from reference TRBV29-1 and TRBJ1-1, is SAVISQKPSRDICQRGTSLTIQCQVDSQVTMMFWYRQQPGQSLTLIATANQGSEATYESGFVIDKFPISRPNLTFSTLTVSNMSPEDSSIYLCSADPGQSRTEAFFGQGTRLTVV.

A remark on this clonotype: An end of the junction does not agree with germline; a read error may underlie this. J is TRBJ2-1 and V is TRBV7-9; D gene uncertain. The CDR3 is made up of 14 amino acids. Germline V gene sequence: CDR1 SEHNR, CDR2 FQNEAQ (reference sequence). The chain's CDR3 is CASSLNDLRFNQDF. CDR3 in DNA: TGTGCCAGCAGTTTGAACGACCTGCGTTTTAATCAGGACTTC.

The chain links TRBV10-3 to TRBJ2-7; no firm D call. The length of the CDR3 is 18 residues. V was pared by 0 bases and J by 0 bases, with 18 bases between. In germline, CDR1 is ENHRY, CDR2 SYGVKD. The CDR3 spells CAISESISLQQNSYEQYF. The CDR3 DNA is TGTGCCATCAGTGAGTCGATTTCCTTACAGCAAAACTCCTACGAGCAGTACTTC.

V and J are TRBV9 and TRBJ2-1; 10 nucleotides align to TRBD2. CDR1 and CDR2 (germline): SGDLS, YYNGEE. This CDR3 spans 16 amino acids. V lost 2 bases, J lost 5 bases, and 7 bases stayed unmatched. DNA for the CDR3: TGTGCCAGCAGCGTCGCCGGGACTAGCGCCCACAATGAGCAGTTCTTC. Its translation: CASSVAGTSAHNEQFF. Using reference TRBV9 and TRBJ2-1 for the parts outside the CDR3, the full variable domain is DSGVTQTPKHLITATGQRVTLRCSPRSGDLSVYWYQQSLDQGLQFLIQYYNGEERAKGNILERFSAQQFPDLHSELNLSSLELGDSALYFCASSVAGTSAHNEQFFGPGTRLTVL.

V and J are TRBV6-6 and TRBJ2-7; D may be TRBD2 (6 bases). Germline CDR1 reads MNHNY; CDR2 reads SVGAGI (reference sequence). CDR3 size: 13 residues. Deletions cut 9 bases from V and 0 bases from J, with 12 bases between. The CDR3 coding sequence is TGTGCCAGTACCTACGGGGGCTCCTACGAGCAGTACTTC. Encoded protein: CASTYGGSYEQYF.